The rows below give T cell receptor beta chains drawn from one sample of a study of radiation and T cells in renal cell carcinoma. Profiling relied on immunoSEQ multiplex PCR, and the TCRdb table lists in-frame clones only, not all of them. The sample yields tens of thousands of clones, roughly 72% seen once. Sample: blood, taken from a patient whose treatment included radiotherapy and nephrectomy. The receptors were gathered from a man in his 60s with renal cell carcinoma. The CDR3 runs from the conserved cysteine through the conserved F or W. D genes are given only for firm matches. The size field is filled for only some rows; it gives once, few, many or a size class.

TRBJ2-2 | NA | NA | TRBV6-1 | TGTGCCAGCACCGGAGGGACAGCGAACACCGGGGAGCTGTTTTTT | CASTGGTANTGELFF
TRBJ2-3 | NA | NA | TRBV29-1 | TGCAGCGTTGGGGGGGGCGGAGATACGCAGTATTTT | CSVGGGGDTQYF
TRBJ1-3 | NA | NA | TRBV30 | TGTGCCTGGTTCCCCAACTCTGGAAACACCATATATTTT | CAWFPNSGNTIYF
TRBJ2-1 | NA | NA | TRBV7-5 | TGTGCCAGAAGCTTAGTATGTGAGGACAATGAGCAGTTCTTC | CARSLVCEDNEQFF
TRBJ1-2 | NA | NA | TRBV5-1 | TGCGCCAGCAGCCCGGGGCAGGGCGATGGCTACACCTTC | CASSPGQGDGYTF
TRBJ2-1 | TRBD2 | once | TRBV13 | TGTGCCAGCAGCCAACGCCGGACTAGCGGGGATGATGAGCAGTTCTTC | CASSQRRTSGDDEQFF
TRBJ2-1 | NA | once | TRBV2 | TGTGCCAGCATCCGAGAAACCTCGGAGGCGGAGCAGTTCTTC | CASIRETSEAEQFF
TRBJ1-2 | NA | NA | TRBV18 | TGTGCCAGCTCACCACCGGAGGGGATTGTCTATGGCTACACCTTC | CASSPPEGIVYGYTF
TRBJ2-7 | NA | NA | TRBV4-3 | TGCGCCAGCAGCCAAGCGTACGTTATAAGGGCCCTCGAGCAGTACTTC | CASSQAYVIRALEQYF
TRBJ1-2 | NA | once | TRBV30 | TGTGCCTGGAGTGTGGGGTCTGGCTACACCTTC | CAWSVGSGYTF
TRBJ2-5 | TRBD2 | NA | TRBV5-1 | TGCGCCAGCAGCTTGGATCTAGCGGGAGGGCCACGGGAGACCCAGTACTTC | CASSLDLAGGPRETQYF
TRBJ1-1 | NA | NA | TRBV21-1 | TGTGCTAAAAATAACGTGGCTTTTGAGACTGAAGCTTTCTTT | CAKNNVAFETEAFF
TRBJ1-1 | TRBD1 | NA | TRBV5-1 | TGCGCCAGCAGCGAGACAGGGGTGATAACTGAAGCTTTCTTT | CASSETGVITEAFF
TRBJ1-4 | NA | few | TRBV30 | TGTGCCTGGAGTGAAAATGAAAAACTGTTTTTT | CAWSENEKLFF
TRBJ1-2 | TRBD1 | NA | TRBV18 | TGTGCCAGCTCACCACTCTCTGGCACAGGGGCTTTCTATGGCTACACCTTC | CASSPLSGTGAFYGYTF
TRBJ1-2 | NA | NA | TRBV19 | TGTGCCAGTACCAAAGTGGGGTACGACTATGGCTACACCTTC | CASTKVGYDYGYTF
TRBJ2-5 | TRBD1 | NA | TRBV25-1 | TGTGCCAGCGAGGGACAGGTCGGGGTTCAAGAGACCCAGTACTTC | CASEGQVGVQETQYF
TRBJ1-1 | NA | NA | TRBV9 | TGTGCCAGCAGCGTAGGCGGGAGGACACCCCTGAACACTGAAGCTTTCTTT | CASSVGGRTPLNTEAFF
TRBJ2-1 | NA | NA | TRBV6-5 | TGTGCCAGCAGTTACAGGAGCGGAAACAATGAGCAGTTCTTC | CASSYRSGNNEQFF
TRBJ2-3 | TRBD2 | NA | TRBV9 | TGTGCCAGCACAGTTCGAGCGGGGGGCACAGATACGCAGTATTTT | CASTVRAGGTDTQYF
TRBJ2-1 | TRBD1 | NA | TRBV9 | TGTGCCAGCAGCGTAGTAGGGACAGGTTCCTACAATGAGCAGTTCTTC | CASSVVGTGSYNEQFF
TRBJ2-2 | TRBD1 | NA | TRBV11-1 | TGTGCCAGCAGCTTAACAGGGGGGTTTGGCGGGGAGCTGTTTTTT | CASSLTGGFGGELFF
TRBJ1-1 | NA | NA | TRBV15 | TGTGCCACCAGCAGAGATAGTGGGACCTACACTGAAGCTTTCTTT | CATSRDSGTYTEAFF
TRBJ2-4 | NA | NA | TRBV5-6 | TGTGCCAGCAGCCGTCGAGAGGGCGGAGGTCTAGCCAAAAACATTCAGTACTTC | CASSRREGGGLAKNIQYF
TRBJ2-3 | TRBD2 | NA | TRBV5-1 | TGCGCCAGCAGCTTGGACTACGGACTAGCGGGAGAGGGAGCGGCAGATACGCAGTATTTT | CASSLDYGLAGEGAADTQYF
TRBJ2-1 | NA | NA | TRBV7-7 | TGTGCCAGCAGCTCCCCCCTACGAGGTCCAGGACAGCGCAATGAGCAGTTCTTC | CASSSPLRGPGQRNEQFF
TRBJ1-5 | TRBD1 | few | TRBV7-9 | TGTGCCAGCAGCCTGACAGGGGTGGGTCAGCCCCAGCATTTT | CASSLTGVGQPQHF
TRBJ2-1 | TRBD2 | NA | TRBV18 | TGTGCCAGCTCACCACGGGCGAGCGGGACTACCTACAATGAGCAGTTCTTC | CASSPRASGTTYNEQFF
TRBJ2-3 | TRBD2 | NA | TRBV11-3 | TGTGCCAGCAGCTTAAGAGGCGGGAGCGGAGCAGATACGCAGTATTTT | CASSLRGGSGADTQYF